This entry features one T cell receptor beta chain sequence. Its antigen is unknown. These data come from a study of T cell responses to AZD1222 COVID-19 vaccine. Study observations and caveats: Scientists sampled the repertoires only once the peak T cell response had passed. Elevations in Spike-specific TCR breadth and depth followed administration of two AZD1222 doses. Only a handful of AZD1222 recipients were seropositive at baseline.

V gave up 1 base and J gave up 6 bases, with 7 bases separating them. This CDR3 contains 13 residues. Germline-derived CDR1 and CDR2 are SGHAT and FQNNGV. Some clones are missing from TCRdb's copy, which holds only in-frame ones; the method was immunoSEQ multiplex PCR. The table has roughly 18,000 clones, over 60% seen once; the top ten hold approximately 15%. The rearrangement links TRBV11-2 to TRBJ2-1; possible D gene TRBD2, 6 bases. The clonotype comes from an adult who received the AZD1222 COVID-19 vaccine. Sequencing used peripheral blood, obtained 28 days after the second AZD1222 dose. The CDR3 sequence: CASSLGGGNEQFF. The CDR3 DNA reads TGTGCCAGCAGCTTAGGGGGAGGCAATGAGCAGTTCTTC.